These 28 T cell receptor beta chains came from one sample sequenced in a study of T cells in localized non-small cell lung cancer. The table came from immunoSEQ multiplex PCR; TCRdb's copy has only in-frame clones and leaves some out. The sample lists tens of thousands of clones; about 78% were seen once. The material sequenced was peripheral blood, taken before any cancer treatment. The receptors stem from a male donor aged 60 or over with stage II squamous cell lung carcinoma.

CDR3 sequence: CASSLVGGPVSTQHF. The CDR3 DNA is TGTGCCAGCAGTTTAGTCGGGGGACCGGTTTCGACCCAGCATTTT. The chain joins TRBV27 to TRBJ1-5; weak D call: TRBD1 (5 bases). The germline V and J ends were trimmed by 2 bases and 11 bases, with 19 bases remaining between them. The CDR3 covers 15 residues. Germline V gene data show CDR1 as MNHEY and CDR2 as SMNVEV (reference sequence).

The chain carries TRBV2 and TRBJ2-2, with 7 bases matching TRBD1. V lost 10 bases, J lost 8 bases, and 10 bases stayed unmatched. Germline V gene data show CDR1 as SNHLY and CDR2 as FYNNEI. The CDR3 totals 13 residues. The chain's CDR3 is CATRQGVSGELFF. DNA for the CDR3: TGTGCCACCCGACAGGGCGTCAGTGGGGAGCTGTTTTTT.

The chain couples TRBV5-6 to TRBJ1-3, with D unclear. The germline V gene encodes CDR1 SGHDT and CDR2 YYEEEE. Deletions cut 1 base from V and 4 bases from J, with 9 bases between. The CDR3 is made up of 14 amino acids. CDR3: CASSLYETGNTIYF. The CDR3 DNA is TGTGCCAGCAGCTTGTATGAAACGGGAAACACCATATATTTT.

The rearrangement uses TRBV5-5 and TRBJ1-1, with D perhaps matching TRBD1 (5 bases). This CDR3 has 12 residues. Trimming stripped 7 bases from V and 10 bases from J, with 17 bases between. Per the germline V gene, CDR1 is SGHKS and CDR2 is YYEKEE (reference sequence). The CDR3 sequence is CASALGTYGAFF. DNA for the CDR3: TGTGCCAGCGCCCTCGGGACCTACGGAGCTTTCTTT.

The gene calls are TRBV4-1 and TRBJ1-3; a possible D gene is TRBD1 (6 bases). The length of the CDR3 is 17 residues. The germline V gene has CDR1 MGHRA and CDR2 YSYEKL. Trimming pared 0 bases from V and 2 bases from J, leaving 14 bases between. The CDR3 bases are TGCGCCAGCAGCCAAGATCGTTTCACAGGGCCTGGAAACACCATATATTTT. It yields the protein CASSQDRFTGPGNTIYF.

CDR3 amino acids: CASSGEKGYGYTF. The CDR3, as DNA: TGTGCCAGCAGTGGGGAAAAGGGCTATGGCTACACCTTC. The chain links TRBV6-1 to TRBJ1-2; no definite D call. Per the germline V gene, CDR1 is MNHNS and CDR2 is SASEGT. The V and J ends lost 4 bases and 4 bases respectively, with 10 bases between them. This CDR3 spans 13 amino acids.

V usage is TRBV4-2 and J usage is TRBJ2-6, with 11 bases fitting TRBD1. This CDR3 has 18 amino acids. The germline gives CDR1 LGHNA, CDR2 YNFKEQ. J lost 0 bases, V lost 1 base, and 2 bases had no gene match. CDR3 DNA: TGTGCCAGCAGCCAAGCGGGACAGGGGGGCTCTGGGGCCAACGTCCTGACTTTC. Translation gives CASSQAGQGGSGANVLTF.

V is TRBV7-9 and J is TRBJ2-3; 7 bases fit TRBD1. Losses at the gene ends were 2 bases for V and 1 base for J; bases not matched to a gene: 6. The CDR3 consists of 16 residues. Germline V gene lookup returns CDR1 SEHNR and CDR2 FQNEAQ (reference sequence). CDR3 sequence reads: CASSLSDDRGTDTQYF. As DNA, the CDR3 is TGTGCCAGCAGCTTATCCGACGACAGGGGCACAGATACGCAGTATTTT.

This chain uses TRBV10-3 with TRBJ2-4; 8 nucleotides line up with TRBD2. The CDR3 extends over 18 amino acids. The germline V gene encodes CDR1 ENHRY and CDR2 SYGVKD. J lost 2 bases, V lost 2 bases, and 11 bases had no gene match. CDR3 bases: TGTGCCATCAGTGAGGGGGCTAGCGGGTTCGGACCCAAAAACATTCAGTACTTC. It is translated as CAISEGASGFGPKNIQYF.

The chain is built from TRBV5-4 and TRBJ2-1; D possibly corresponds to TRBD2 (6 bases). The V gene lost 3 bases and the J gene lost 6 bases, with 13 bases spanning the gap. The CDR3 spans 14 residues. CDR1 and CDR2 from the germline V gene are SGHNT and YYREEE (reference sequence). CDR3 amino acids: CASSSGAGPNEQFF. CDR3 sequence (DNA): TGTGCCAGCAGCTCTGGAGCGGGCCCCAATGAGCAGTTCTTC. Full variable domain (rest looked up from reference TRBV5-4 and TRBJ2-1): ETGVTQSPTHLIKTRGQQVTLRCSSQSGHNTVSWYQQALGQGPQFIFQYYREEENGRGNFPPRFSGLQFPNYSSELNVNALELDDSALYLCASSSGAGPNEQFFGPGTRLTVL.

The chain recombines TRBV9 with TRBJ2-3; no clear D. The ends were cut back, 0 bases at V and 5 bases at J, with 13 bases in the middle. The CDR3 consists of 15 residues. Germline assignment: CDR1 SGDLS and CDR2 YYNGEE. CDR3 sequence: CASSVVSSWGDTQYF. CDR3 bases: TGTGCCAGCAGCGTAGTTAGTAGCTGGGGAGATACGCAGTATTTT.

This rearrangement joins TRBV30 to TRBJ2-1; no firm D call. CDR3 length: 12 residues. V lost 0 bases and J 10 bases, leaving 10 bases between the germline ends. Germline V gene data show CDR1 as GTSNPN and CDR2 as SVGIG (reference sequence). This chain's CDR3 is CAWSVRGVEQFF. Here the CDR3 DNA reads TGTGCCTGGAGTGTACGTGGTGTCGAGCAGTTCTTC.

The V and J genes are TRBV5-1 and TRBJ2-3, with D perhaps being TRBD1 or TRBD2 (6 bases each). Trimming removed 4 bases at V and 6 bases at J, with 18 bases between. Germline V gives CDR1 SGHRS, CDR2 YFSETQ. The CDR3 has 15 amino acids. CDR3 nucleotide sequence: TGCGCCAGCAGCCTCGAACAGGGAGGCGAGGATACGCAGTATTTT. Its protein product is CASSLEQGGEDTQYF.

This clone was detected only a few times. The chain couples TRBV19 to TRBJ2-1; 9 bases map to TRBD2. The CDR3 runs to 13 residues. The ends lost 4 bases at V and 6 bases at J; junction bases unmatched: 1. CDR1 LNHDA and CDR2 SQIVND come from the germline V gene (reference sequence). The CDR3 DNA is TGTGCCAGTAGTAGCGGGAGGGCCAATGAGCAGTTCTTC. It specifies CASSSGRANEQFF.

This clone is a singleton in its sample. CDR3 loop: CASSLAGGEQFF. The DNA for the CDR3 is TGTGCCAGCAGCTTAGCCGGGGGTGAGCAGTTCTTC. The chain couples TRBV11-3 to TRBJ2-1; maybe TRBD2 (6 bases). Germline V gives CDR1 SGHNT, CDR2 YENEEA. The ends were cut back, 1 base at V and 9 bases at J, with 7 bases in the middle. The CDR3 is 12 amino acids.

This chain links TRBV5-1 with TRBJ2-3, with 9 bases lining up with TRBD2. V gave up 4 bases and J gave up 6 bases; unmatched junction bases: 6. Germline CDR1 and CDR2: SGHRS and YFSETQ. This CDR3 is 14 amino acids long. This chain's CDR3 is CASSIGTSSDTQYF. The CDR3 region has the DNA TGCGCCAGCAGCATAGGGACTAGCTCGGATACGCAGTATTTT.

The chain couples TRBV9 to TRBJ1-2; TRBD1 matches at 9 bases. Germline lookup yields CDR1 SGDLS and CDR2 YYNGEE. The V segment lost 2 bases and the J segment 4 bases; nucleotides outside the gene matches: 3. This CDR3 has 14 amino acids. The CDR3 is CASSVTGQGYGYTF. CDR3 bases: TGTGCCAGCAGCGTTACGGGACAGGGCTATGGCTACACCTTC.

J is TRBJ2-3 and V is TRBV4-2, with D possibly matching TRBD2 (6 bases). The CDR3 length is 15 residues. V was shortened by 0 bases and J by 5 bases, with 12 bases between the two germline ends. Per germline, CDR1 LGHNA and CDR2 YNFKEQ. The CDR3: CASSQELAFGDTQYF. The CDR3 nucleotides are TGTGCCAGCAGCCAAGAGCTAGCGTTTGGAGATACGCAGTATTTT.

The chain carries TRBV7-3 and TRBJ2-7; 7 bases are a match to TRBD2. The CDR3 length is 15 residues. The germline gives CDR1 SGHTA, CDR2 FQGTGA. Losses at the gene ends were 5 bases for V and 2 bases for J; bases not matched to a gene: 9. CDR3: CASSQMAGVAYEQYF. The CDR3 coding sequence is TGTGCCAGCAGCCAAATGGCGGGGGTGGCCTACGAGCAGTACTTC.

The V and J genes are TRBV11-1 and TRBJ2-1; D possibly corresponds to TRBD2 (5 bases). V shed 4 bases and J shed 3 bases, with 10 bases lying between them. The germline V gene encodes CDR1 SGHAT and CDR2 FQDESV (reference sequence). The CDR3 loop spans 14 amino acids. The CDR3 spells CASSYRGNYNEQFF. For the CDR3, the DNA is TGTGCCAGCAGCTACCGAGGGAACTACAATGAGCAGTTCTTC.

In nucleotides, the CDR3 is TGTGCCAGCAGCTTCCCCGAAGGACAGAGAGACACCGGGGAGCTGTTTTTT. It yields the protein CASSFPEGQRDTGELFF. The rearrangement links TRBV7-2 to TRBJ2-2, with a tentative D call TRBD1 (6 bases). Germline loops: CDR1 SGHTA, CDR2 FQGNSA. This CDR3 region has 17 residues. The ends were cut back, 3 bases at V and 3 bases at J, with 17 bases in the middle.

This clone came up once. The chain joins TRBV10-2 to TRBJ2-5, with D perhaps assigned TRBD1 or TRBD2 (6 bases each). The CDR3 loop spans 14 amino acids. Trimming pared 11 bases from V and 1 base from J, leaving 17 bases between. Looked up from germline, CDR1 is WSHSY and CDR2 is SAAADI. This CDR3 is CASQGRGPQETQYF. CDR3 sequence (DNA): TGCGCCTCTCAGGGCCGGGGGCCCCAAGAGACCCAGTACTTC.

The V gene is TRBV6-6, the J gene TRBJ2-2; TRBD1 matches at 10 bases. J was trimmed by 6 bases and V by 2 bases; bases with no gene match: 3. Germline V gene lookup returns CDR1 MNHNY and CDR2 SVGAGI (reference sequence). The CDR3 totals 15 residues. The CDR3 loop reads CASSYGTGDSGELFF. In nucleotides, the CDR3 is TGTGCCAGCAGTTACGGGACAGGGGACTCCGGGGAGCTGTTTTTT.

J is TRBJ1-2 and V is TRBV4-2; 10 bases are shared with TRBD1. V lost 1 base and J lost 5; bases outside the gene matches: 7. The length of the CDR3 is 16 residues. Germline assignment: CDR1 LGHNA and CDR2 YNFKEQ. CDR3 sequence (DNA): TGTGCCAGCAGCCAAGTATCGGGACAGGGGACATATGGCTACACCTTC. Amino acids: CASSQVSGQGTYGYTF.

By its share, this clone is medium-sized. The V and J genes are TRBV2 and TRBJ2-1; 9 nucleotides line up with TRBD2. Germline CDR1 and CDR2: SNHLY and FYNNEI. The CDR3 loop spans 16 amino acids. The J segment lost 2 bases and the V segment lost 2 bases, leaving 4 bases of the junction unmatched. In nucleotides, the CDR3 is TGTGCCAGCAGTGAAACGCGACTAGCGGCCTACAATGAGCAGTTCTTC. Translating gives CASSETRLAAYNEQFF. The whole variable domain, filled in from reference TRBV2 and TRBJ2-1, reads EPEVTQTPSHQVTQMGQEVILRCVPISNHLYFYWYRQILGQKVEFLVSFYNNEISEKSEIFDDQFSVERPDGSNFTLKIRSTKLEDSAMYFCASSETRLAAYNEQFFGPGTRLTVL.

The gene calls are TRBV7-9 and TRBJ2-2; TRBD1 matches at 9 bases. Germline CDR1 reads SEHNR; CDR2 reads FQNEAQ (reference sequence). The CDR3 totals 14 residues. The junction had 4 bases not matched to a gene; V was cut back by 5 bases and J by 6 bases. The chain's CDR3 is CASSPGQGPGELFF. The CDR3 DNA follows: TGTGCCAGCAGCCCGGGACAGGGCCCCGGGGAGCTGTTTTTT.

The chain couples TRBV19 to TRBJ2-7, with 11 bases identical to TRBD2. This CDR3 has 17 amino acids. V shed 3 bases and J 6 bases; nucleotides not matched to a gene: 13. CDR1 is LNHDA, CDR2 SQIVND, per germline (reference sequence). The CDR3 reads CASSILESSGGLGEQYF. In nucleotides, the CDR3 is TGTGCCAGTAGTATCCTGGAATCTAGCGGGGGGCTGGGCGAGCAGTACTTC.

The rearrangement joins TRBV6-1 to TRBJ2-3; D is undetermined. V was clipped by 4 bases and J by 5 bases, with 10 bases between them. The CDR3 runs 13 residues. Germline assignment: CDR1 MNHNS and CDR2 SASEGT. The CDR3 DNA follows: TGTGCCAGCAGTGTCAACTGGGGAGATACGCAGTATTTT. Residues: CASSVNWGDTQYF.